This TCR beta chain was recorded in a study of OX40 agonist ivuxolimab in advanced cancers. Notes on this clone: The target antigen is unknown.

Produced via immunoSEQ multiplex PCR; TCRdb's table is partial and in-frame only. The data hold under 65,000 clones, with around 90% observed a single time. Findings of the study overall: Also showing low normalized T-cell clonal expansion were some of the nonresponders. CD8+ T cells showed, on average, more clonal expansion than CD4+ cells. Partly responding patients at 0.1-3.0 mg/kg showed some of the smallest clonal expansion.

The V and J ends lost 3 bases and 3 bases respectively, with 8 bases between them. CDR3 length: 14 amino acids. Germline assignment: CDR1 SGHAT and CDR2 FQDESV (reference sequence). This sequence was found in an adult with an advanced solid tumor such as melanoma, head and neck, liver or kidney cancer. The chain employs TRBV11-1 and TRBJ2-2, with D tentatively TRBD1 (5 bases). Sample: CD4+ or CD8+ T cells sorted from blood, taken in a trial of the OX40 agonist ivuxolimab. In nucleotides, the CDR3 is TGTGCCAGCAGCTTCGCCAGGGACACCGGGGAGCTGTTTTTT. Encoded protein: CASSFARDTGELFF.